Shown below are 7 T cell receptor beta chains from a single sample sequenced in a study of tumor-infiltrating lymphocytes in primary liver carcinoma. The researchers obtained blood RNA from unsorted whole blood and also extracted germline DNA. Researchers generated TCR beta cDNA from approximately 500 ng of total RNA, relying on a constant-region primer. Three nested multiplex PCR rounds, a slightly modified ARM-PCR method, built the TCR beta libraries. A C-beta reverse primer and TRBV1-TRBV30 forward primers served in each of the first two PCR rounds, at ten to eleven cycles apiece. TCRdb re-analysed the multiplex PCR reads in MiXCR, keeping a single row per CDR3 protein. The data hold under 200,000 distinct CDR3 sequences, with about two thirds observed a single time. The sample comprised peripheral blood. Source of these receptors: a woman in her sixties with primary liver carcinoma and hepatitis B virus infection.

This clonotype occurred many times. The V call is TRBV4-2, the J call TRBJ2-2; TRBD1 agrees at 8 bases. The germline V gene encodes CDR1 LGHNA and CDR2 YNFKEQ. Trimming removed 0 bases from V and 6 bases from J; junction bases left unmatched: 6. This CDR3 has 16 residues. This CDR3 reads CASSQEGQGAPGELFF. The CDR3 DNA follows: TGTGCCAGCAGCCAAGAAGGGCAGGGGGCGCCCGGGGAGCTGTTTTTT.

With regard to this clonotype: This may stem from a read error, because a much larger clone lies one nucleotide away. This sequence joins TRBV6-5 and TRBJ1-1; 7 positions agree with TRBD1. Germline V gives CDR1 MNHEY, CDR2 SVGAGI. CDR3 length: 18 amino acids. The V and J ends lost 5 bases and 4 bases, in that order; junction bases with no gene match: 19. The CDR3 region is CASSPILTGWDLGTEAFF. DNA of the CDR3: TGTGCCAGCAGTCCTATCCTGACAGGGTGGGATCTGGGCACTGAAGCTTTCTTT.

On this clonotype: This may stem from a read error, because a much larger clone lies one nucleotide away. The chain recombines TRBV5-4 with TRBJ1-2; D is possibly TRBD1 (6 bases). The CDR3 length is 13 residues. Germline V gene data show CDR1 as SGHNT and CDR2 as YYREEE (reference sequence). The CDR3 DNA is TGTGCCAGCAGCTTGGCAGGGGTCGAGGGCTGCACCTTC. It specifies CASSLAGVEGCTF.

The V gene is TRBV4-1, the J gene TRBJ2-3, with 10 bases matching TRBD2. This CDR3 contains 15 residues. Germline CDR1 MGHRA, CDR2 YSYEKL. The junction had 9 bases not matched to a gene; V was cut back by 8 bases and J by 4 bases. The CDR3 spells CASRCQAGGPDTQYF. CDR3 DNA: TGCGCCAGCCGCTGCCAAGCGGGAGGGCCAGATACGCAGTATTTT.

To note about this clonotype: At one boundary the junction diverges from the germline segment, which might be a read error. The V call is TRBV11-2, the J call TRBJ1-1; D uncertain. The CDR3 totals 14 residues. CDR1 is SGHAT, CDR2 FQNNGV, per germline. The CDR3 nucleotides are TGTACCAGCAGCTTTCTCGACAATAACACTGAAGCTTTCTTT. Encoded protein: CTSSFLDNNTEAFF.

Regarding this clonotype: A much larger clone is a single base away; this may be a read error. The V gene is TRBV5-6, the J gene TRBJ1-6; 10 nucleotides match TRBD1. This CDR3 region has 16 residues. Germline V gene sequence: CDR1 SGHDT, CDR2 YYEEEE. CDR3 sequence (DNA): TGTGACAGCAGCTTGCAGCGGACAGGGGGTAATTCACCCCTCCACTTT. Its protein is CDSSLQRTGGNSPLHF.

A note on this clonotype: Relative to the germline gene, one junction end is altered; a read error may explain this. This chain uses TRBV11-2 with TRBJ1-5, with a weak D call TRBD1 (6 bases). Germline values: CDR1 SGHAT, CDR2 FQNNGV. CDR3 size: 15 residues. The CDR3 is CASSPGVRSNQSQHF. CDR3 bases: TGTGCCAGCAGCCCAGGGGTCAGGAGCAATCAGTCCCAGCATTTT.